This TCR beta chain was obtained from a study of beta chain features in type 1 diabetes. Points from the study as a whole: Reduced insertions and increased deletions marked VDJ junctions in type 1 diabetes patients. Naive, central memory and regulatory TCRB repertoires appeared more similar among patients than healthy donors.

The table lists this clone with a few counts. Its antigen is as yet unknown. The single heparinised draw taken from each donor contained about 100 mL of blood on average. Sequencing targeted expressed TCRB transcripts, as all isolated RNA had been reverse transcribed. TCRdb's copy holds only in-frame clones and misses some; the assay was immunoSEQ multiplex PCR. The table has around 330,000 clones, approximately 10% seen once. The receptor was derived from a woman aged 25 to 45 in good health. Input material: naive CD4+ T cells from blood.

This CDR3 reads CASSDGGRILGEQYF. Here the CDR3 DNA reads TGTGCCAGCAGCGATGGCGGGAGGATTCTGGGCGAGCAGTACTTC. The chain has TRBV9 and TRBJ2-7; 8 bases are a match to TRBD2. Trimming took 3 bases from V and 6 from J; bases not matched to a gene: 11. The CDR3 totals 15 residues. Per the germline V gene, CDR1 is SGDLS and CDR2 is YYNGEE.